This TCR beta chain was identified in a study of cytomegalovirus exposure and HLA in healthy donors. Per germline, CDR1 LNHDA and CDR2 SQIVND (reference sequence). The junction had 3 bases not matched to a gene; V was cut back by 3 bases and J by 4 bases. This CDR3 contains 14 residues. TCRdb's table, derived via immunoSEQ multiplex PCR, lists solely in-frame clones and lacks some. The table has about 130,000 clones, 89% seen once; the top ten hold more than 0.95%. This TCR was sampled from a young woman in good health and CMV-seronegative. The sequenced material came from PBMCs. This chain joins TRBV19 and TRBJ2-1; 7 nucleotides match TRBD2. This CDR3 reads CASSMGGDYNEQFF. The CDR3 bases are TGTGCCAGTAGTATGGGGGGGGATTACAATGAGCAGTTCTTC.